This T cell receptor beta chain appears in the sequencing data of a study of cytomegalovirus exposure and HLA in healthy donors. Overall study results and limits: Earlier analysis yielded a pattern in which most TCR beta V segments were productive about 87% or about 30% of the time. Reportedly, TCR beta sequences accurately predicted HLA-A and HLA-B alleles in most subjects. Most TCR sequences were seen very rarely across donors, but some public TCRs occurred in many.

PCR employed 60 Vbeta and 13 Jbeta primers. The method was immunoSEQ multiplex PCR; TCRdb's version includes in-frame clones alone and lacks a portion of them. The sample holds about 160,000 clones; around 74% are singletons and the top ten take about 5.9%. As concerns this clone: The antigen remains unidentified.

Germline V gene data show CDR1 as LNHNV and CDR2 as YYDKDF (reference sequence). The CDR3 runs 15 residues. The V end was cut by 2 bases, the J end by 1 base, with 9 bases between. The TCR originated in a man aged 45 to 65 in good health and CMV-seropositive. V is TRBV15 and J is TRBJ2-1; a possible D gene is TRBD1 (5 bases). Sequences were obtained from PBMCs. CDR3 nucleotides: TGTGCCACCAGCAGACGTCAGGGTTCCTACAATGAGCAGTTCTTC. Residues: CATSRRQGSYNEQFF.